Sequencing of this T cell receptor beta chain was carried out in a study of blood T cell repertoires in COVID-19. In the study overall: Researchers got acute and convalescent COVID-19 samples from the United States, Italy and Spain.

Germline V gives CDR1 SGHRS, CDR2 YFSETQ. The CDR3 has 13 residues. The V end was cut by 5 bases, the J end by 3 bases, with 11 bases between. Clinical histories supplied by participants themselves formed the basis of cohort assignment. Study processing details: Amplifying reference gene primers gave estimates of nucleated cell counts. Some clones are missing from TCRdb's copy, which holds only in-frame ones; the method was immunoSEQ multiplex PCR. V and J calls and clone size follow that table, whereas D and trimming were derived from the DNA. Among some 190,000 clones listed, 86% were seen once. The sample taken for sequencing was PBMCs or T cells enriched from blood (not recorded which). This receptor was taken from a woman in her thirties or forties in a cohort exposed to, infected with or recovered from COVID-19 (not recorded which). The rearrangement joins TRBV5-1 to TRBJ1-2, with no clear D. The CDR3 spells CASSHREDYGYTF. The DNA for the CDR3 is TGCGCCAGCAGTCACCGAGAGGACTATGGCTACACCTTC.